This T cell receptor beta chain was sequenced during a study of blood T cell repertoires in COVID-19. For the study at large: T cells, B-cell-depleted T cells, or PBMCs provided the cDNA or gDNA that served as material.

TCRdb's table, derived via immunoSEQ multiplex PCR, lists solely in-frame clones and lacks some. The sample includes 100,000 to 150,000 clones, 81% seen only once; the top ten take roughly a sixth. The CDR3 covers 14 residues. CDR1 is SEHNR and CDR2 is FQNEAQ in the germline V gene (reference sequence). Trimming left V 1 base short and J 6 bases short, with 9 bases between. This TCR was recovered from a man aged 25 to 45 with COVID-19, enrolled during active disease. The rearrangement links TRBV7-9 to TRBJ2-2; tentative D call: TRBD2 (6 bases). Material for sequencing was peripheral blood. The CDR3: CASSLDAGSGELFF. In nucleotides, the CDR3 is TGTGCCAGCAGCTTAGATGCGGGATCCGGGGAGCTGTTTTTT.